The 13 T cell receptor beta chains below come from one sample, sequenced in a study of blood T cell repertoires in COVID-19. The assay was immunoSEQ multiplex PCR, and TCRdb's table has in-frame clones only and misses some. The sample lists approximately 250,000 clones; 70% to 90% were seen once. Material: peripheral blood. Source of these receptors: a middle-aged man with acute or convalescent COVID-19.

The chain uses TRBV7-2 and TRBJ1-2, with a possible D match to TRBD1 (6 bases). Trimming stripped 4 bases from V and 8 bases from J, with 11 bases between. This CDR3 is built from 12 residues. CDR1 SGHTA and CDR2 FQGNSA come from the germline V gene. The CDR3 sequence is CASSSLQGGYTF. CDR3 bases: TGTGCCAGCAGCTCCCTACAGGGCGGCTACACCTTC.

Of note for this clone: This same CDR3 is encoded by further DNA sequences in the sample. In DNA, the CDR3 is TGTGCCAGCAGTCCCGCCTACGAGCAGTACTTC. Residues: CASSPAYEQYF. V gene TRBV2 combines with J gene TRBJ2-7; D unclear. The V and J ends lost 5 bases and 2 bases respectively, with 4 bases between them. The CDR3 runs 11 residues. Germline CDR1 and CDR2: SNHLY and FYNNEI.

J is TRBJ1-6 and V is TRBV5-1; 10 positions agree with TRBD1. The CDR3 is 17 residues long. Germline V lookup: CDR1 SGHRS, CDR2 YFSETQ. After removal of 1 base from V and 7 bases from J, the junction contained 8 bases not matched to a gene. Here the CDR3 reads CASSLFPGQGSNSPLHF. CDR3 coding DNA: TGCGCCAGCAGCTTGTTTCCGGGACAGGGGTCCAATTCACCCCTCCACTTT.

This chain joins TRBV18 and TRBJ2-3; TRBD1 aligns across 9 bases. This CDR3 contains 16 residues. The V segment lost 0 bases and the J segment 5 bases; nucleotides outside the gene matches: 6. CDR1 is KGHSH and CDR2 is LQKENI in the germline V gene. The CDR3 bases are TGTGCCAGCTCACCACCGCGACAGGGGGTAGGAGATACGCAGTATTTT. The encoded protein is CASSPPRQGVGDTQYF. Drawing the rest from reference TRBV18 and TRBJ2-3, the complete variable domain is NAGVMQNPRHLVRRRGQEARLRCSPMKGHSHVYWYRQLPEEGLKFMVYLQKENIIDESGMPKERFSAEFPKEGPSILRIQQVVRGDSAAYFCASSPPRQGVGDTQYFGPGTRLTVL.

Only one count was recorded for this clone. The rearrangement uses TRBV7-2 and TRBJ1-4; possible D gene TRBD1, 6 bases. From germline, CDR1 is SGHTA and CDR2 FQGNSA. Trimming removed 3 bases at V and 12 bases at J, with 11 bases between. There are 12 residues in the CDR3. CDR3 DNA: TGTGCCAGCAGCTTGGACAAGGGGGAACTGTTTTTT. It codes for CASSLDKGELFF.

This sequence joins TRBV25-1 and TRBJ2-1, with D possibly matching TRBD2 (6 bases). This CDR3 contains 16 residues. Germline V gene sequence: CDR1 MGHDK, CDR2 SYGVNS. V dropped 8 bases and J dropped 0 bases, with 17 bases sitting between them. DNA of the CDR3: TGTGCCAGCTCTTCCGGGACTTCGAGCTCCTACAATGAGCAGTTCTTC. Translation gives CASSSGTSSSYNEQFF.

The chain combines TRBV5-1 with TRBJ2-5; no clear D. Germline lookup yields CDR1 SGHRS and CDR2 YFSETQ. The CDR3 spans 14 residues. V was cut by 0 bases and J by 7 bases, with 13 bases left in between. CDR3 residues: CASSLALETGTQYF. CDR3 sequence (DNA): TGCGCCAGCAGCTTGGCCCTAGAAACGGGGACCCAGTACTTC.

The V and J genes are TRBV7-9 and TRBJ2-2, with 7 bases aligning to TRBD2. After removal of 0 bases from V and 5 bases from J, the junction contained 0 bases not matched to a gene. Germline loops: CDR1 SEHNR, CDR2 FQNEAQ (reference sequence). The CDR3 loop spans 14 amino acids. CDR3 coding DNA: TGTGCCAGCAGCTTAGCTAGCGGGACCGGGGAGCTGTTTTTT. It is translated as CASSLASGTGELFF.

This sequence joins TRBV4-1 and TRBJ2-1; 7 bases align to TRBD1. The CDR3 sequence is 16 residues long. J gave up 8 bases and V 4 bases, and 14 bases lay outside the gene matches. CDR1 and CDR2 (germline): MGHRA, YSYEKL. The CDR3 spells CASSPYWRQGLHEQFF. Written as DNA, the CDR3 is TGCGCCAGCAGCCCCTATTGGAGACAGGGATTGCATGAGCAGTTCTTC.

In DNA form, the CDR3 reads TGCGCCAGCAGCCCCGCTCCGGGGAGTATGAACACTGAAGCTTTCTTT. Its translation is CASSPAPGSMNTEAFF. V gene TRBV4-3 combines with J gene TRBJ1-1; D remains ambiguous. Germline CDR1 is LGHNA and CDR2 is YSLEER. The CDR3 runs to 16 residues. V lost 4 bases and J 0 bases, leaving 15 bases between the germline ends.

DNA for the CDR3: TGTGCCAGCAGTTTCCGGGACAGGGTAAACACTGAAGCTTTCTTT. This codes for CASSFRDRVNTEAFF. The chain joins TRBV6-5 to TRBJ1-1; 9 nucleotides line up with TRBD1. CDR3 length: 15 amino acids. Germline CDR1 MNHEY, CDR2 SVGAGI. The ends lost 4 bases at V and 2 bases at J; junction bases unmatched: 5.

The chain has TRBV7-9 and TRBJ2-2, with 8 bases identical to TRBD1. Germline values: CDR1 SEHNR, CDR2 FQNEAQ (reference sequence). This CDR3 comprises 17 residues. The junction had 8 bases not matched to a gene; V was cut back by 2 bases and J by 3 bases. CDR3 in amino acids: CASSLIFDRGYTGELFF. Here the CDR3 DNA reads TGTGCCAGCAGCTTAATATTTGACAGGGGCTACACCGGGGAGCTGTTTTTT.

The rearrangement links TRBV28 to TRBJ1-1; D is ambiguous. Germline lookup yields CDR1 MDHEN and CDR2 SYDVKM. The V gene lost 8 bases and the J gene lost 2 bases, with 12 bases spanning the gap. The CDR3 consists of 13 residues. This chain's CDR3 is CASWRGSNTEAFF. The CDR3 DNA reads as TGTGCCAGCTGGCGGGGATCCAACACTGAAGCTTTCTTT.